This T cell receptor beta chain stems from a study of OX40 agonist ivuxolimab in advanced cancers. The wider study: Three patients, one with hepatocellular carcinoma and two with cutaneous melanoma, responded partially.

Whole-study findings and limits: Partial responders treated at 0.1-3.0 mg/kg exhibited clonal expansion among the lowest measured.

In regard to this clone: The antigen remains unidentified.

The assay was immunoSEQ multiplex PCR, and TCRdb's table has in-frame clones only and misses some. The sample carries 35,000 to 40,000 clones, roughly 80% recorded once. The length of the CDR3 is 13 residues. CDR1 and CDR2 (germline): LNHDA, SQIVND (reference sequence). Trimming removed 5 bases from V and 4 bases from J, with 10 bases in between. Sequencing was performed on CD4+ or CD8+ T cells sorted from blood, taken in a trial of the OX40 agonist ivuxolimab. The V and J genes are TRBV19 and TRBJ2-3; no definite D call. The TCR sequence derives from an adult with an advanced solid tumor such as melanoma, head and neck, liver or kidney cancer. The CDR3 region has the DNA TGTGCCAGTAGTCCTCCTCTCCCAGATACGCAGTATTTT. Protein product: CASSPPLPDTQYF.